This T cell receptor (beta chain) was documented in a study of blood T cell repertoires in COVID-19. The CDR3 has 15 amino acids. V lost 6 bases, J lost 5 bases, and 19 bases lay in between. In germline, CDR1 is MDHEN, CDR2 SYDVKM. Original processing methods: Estimation of nucleated cell counts was performed using reference gene primer amplification. The assay was immunoSEQ multiplex PCR, and TCRdb's table has in-frame clones only and misses some. V and J calls and clone size are given by that table; D and trimming were obtained from the DNA. The sample holds more than 150,000 clones; over 70% are singletons and the top ten take about an eighth. Participant-reported clinical history was the basis for cohort assignment. Individuals in the exposed group had encountered a COVID-19 case within 2 weeks preceding study entry.

Sequences were obtained from PBMCs or T cells enriched from blood (not recorded which). The TCR comes from a man aged 60 to 75 who had been exposed to COVID-19. This chain uses TRBV28 with TRBJ2-5; the D gene is possibly TRBD1 (6 bases). In nucleotides, the CDR3 is TGTGCCAGCAGACACCGGGACATCAAGCGGGAGACCCAGTACTTC. Encoded protein: CASRHRDIKRETQYF.